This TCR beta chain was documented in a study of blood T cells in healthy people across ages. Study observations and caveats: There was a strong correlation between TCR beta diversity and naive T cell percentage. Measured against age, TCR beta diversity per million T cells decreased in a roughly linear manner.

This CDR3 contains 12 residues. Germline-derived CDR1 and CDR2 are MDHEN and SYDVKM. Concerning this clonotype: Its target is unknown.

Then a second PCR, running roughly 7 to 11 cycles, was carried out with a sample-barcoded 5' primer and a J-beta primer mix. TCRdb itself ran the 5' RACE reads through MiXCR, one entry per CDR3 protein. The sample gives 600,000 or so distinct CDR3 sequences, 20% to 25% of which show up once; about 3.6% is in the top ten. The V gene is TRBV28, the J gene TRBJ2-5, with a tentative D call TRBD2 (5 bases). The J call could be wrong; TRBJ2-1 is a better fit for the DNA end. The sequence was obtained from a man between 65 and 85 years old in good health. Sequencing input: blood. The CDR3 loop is CASFSGINEQFF. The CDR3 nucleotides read TGTGCCAGCTTTTCGGGGATCAATGAGCAGTTCTTC.